The 18 T cell receptor beta chains presented below share a single source sample, sequenced in a study of siplizumab effects on memory and regulatory T cells. The assay was immunoSEQ multiplex PCR, and TCRdb's table has in-frame clones only and misses some. The top ten hold approximately 0.31% of the sample, which has over 85,000 clones, 94% seen once. Sequencing was performed on non-Treg CD4+ T cells sorted from blood. Receptor source: a human donor in good health.

This chain uses TRBV2 with TRBJ2-7, with D tentatively TRBD2 (6 bases). The V end lost 6 bases, the J end lost 0 bases, and 6 bases lay between the germline ends. The V gene's germline CDR1 is SNHLY and CDR2 FYNNEI. This CDR3 spans 12 amino acids. CDR3 in amino acids: CASRRDSYEQYF. The CDR3 DNA reads as TGTGCCAGCAGGCGGGACTCCTACGAGCAGTACTTC.

The chain is built from TRBV10-3 and TRBJ1-2; 7 bases line up with TRBD1. This CDR3 has 12 amino acids. V was pared by 6 bases and J by 8 bases, with 6 bases of the junction left unmatched. Germline V gene lookup returns CDR1 ENHRY and CDR2 SYGVKD. CDR3 in amino acids: CAISRQGGGYTF. In DNA, the CDR3 is TGTGCCATCAGCCGACAGGGCGGCGGCTACACCTTC.

The rearrangement joins TRBV5-6 to TRBJ2-5, with 9 bases matching TRBD1. Germline V gene sequence: CDR1 SGHDT, CDR2 YYEEEE. J gave up 4 bases and V 4 bases, and 8 bases lay outside the gene matches. The CDR3 has 15 amino acids. CDR3 nucleotide sequence: TGTGCCAGCAGCCAGGGACAGGGTCTTTCAGAGACCCAGTACTTC. The encoded protein is CASSQGQGLSETQYF.

The rearrangement links TRBV29-1 to TRBJ2-3; 13 nucleotides match TRBD2. Germline-derived CDR1 and CDR2 are SQVTM and ANQGSEA. The CDR3 has 14 residues. With V trimmed by 7 bases and J by 6 bases, 7 bases remained unmatched. CDR3 residues: CSAELAGGPDTQYF. The DNA for the CDR3 is TGCAGCGCGGAACTAGCGGGAGGGCCGGATACGCAGTATTTT.

The chain uses TRBV29-1 and TRBJ2-2; perhaps TRBD2 as D (7 bases). Germline lookup yields CDR1 SQVTM and CDR2 ANQGSEA. The CDR3 totals 13 residues. Trimming shortened V by 7 bases and J by 7 bases, and 16 bases separated the two germline ends. The CDR3 DNA reads as TGCAGCGCGAAGATAGGGGGGGGCGGGGAGCTGTTTTTT. Protein: CSAKIGGGGELFF.

This clone was detected only once. The rearrangement joins TRBV6-4 to TRBJ1-2; a possible D gene is TRBD1 (6 bases). V was cut by 5 bases and J by 0 bases, with 16 bases left in between. CDR1 is MRHNA, CDR2 SNTAGT, per germline. CDR3 length equals 16 residues. The CDR3 coding sequence is TGTGCCAGCAGTCCCCCCGGACAGAGCCCTAACTATGGCTACACCTTC. Residues: CASSPPGQSPNYGYTF.

CDR3 DNA: TGTGCCAGCAGTGACGCGACAGGTTCTAGGCATTGCCCCCTCCACTTT. Its translation is CASSDATGSRHCPLHF. The rearrangement links TRBV6-4 to TRBJ1-6; weak D call: TRBD1 (6 bases). The CDR3 consists of 16 residues. CDR1 is MRHNA and CDR2 is SNTAGT in the germline V gene. The germline V and J ends were trimmed by 2 bases and 13 bases, with 21 bases remaining between them.

Only a few counts were recorded for this clone. This chain uses TRBV14 with TRBJ2-1; 9 bases line up with TRBD1. Germline V lookup: CDR1 SGHDN, CDR2 FVKESK. The V gene end was trimmed by 2 bases and the J gene end by 4 bases; junction bases not matched to a gene: 6. This CDR3 has 16 amino acids. DNA for the CDR3: TGTGCCAGCAGCCAAACCGGGACAGGGTGGTACAATGAGCAGTTCTTC. Its protein product is CASSQTGTGWYNEQFF.

The chain uses TRBV11-2 and TRBJ1-2; 7 nucleotides align to TRBD1. CDR3 size: 13 residues. The V and J ends lost 2 bases and 7 bases, in that order; junction bases with no gene match: 4. The V gene's germline CDR1 is SGHAT and CDR2 FQNNGV. CDR3 loop: CASSLSQGPGYTF. Written as DNA, the CDR3 is TGTGCCAGCAGCTTATCACAGGGGCCTGGCTACACCTTC.

V and J are TRBV6-1 and TRBJ2-1, with a possible D match to TRBD1 (6 bases). In germline, CDR1 is MNHNS, CDR2 SASEGT. The CDR3 spans 14 residues. Trimming took 6 bases from V and 4 from J, leaving 13 bases between them. The CDR3 bases are TGTGCCAGCAGCGTGGACAGAGGATACAATGAGCAGTTCTTC. Amino acid sequence: CASSVDRGYNEQFF.

The count of this clone is one. The V and J genes are TRBV7-3 and TRBJ2-1, with D unclear. Germline values: CDR1 SGHTA, CDR2 FQGTGA. The germline V and J ends were trimmed by 3 bases and 0 bases, with 9 bases remaining between them. This CDR3 has 15 amino acids. The CDR3 region is CASSLGSSSYNEQFF. The DNA of the CDR3 is TGTGCCAGCAGCTTGGGGTCAAGCTCCTACAATGAGCAGTTCTTC.

V and J are TRBV6-1 and TRBJ1-6; D might be TRBD1 (6 bases). Germline V lookup: CDR1 MNHNS, CDR2 SASEGT. Deletions cut 0 bases from V and 6 bases from J, with 9 bases between. This CDR3 spans 15 amino acids. CDR3 coding DNA: TGTGCCAGCAGTGAAGCCAGAGGGGGTAATTCACCCCTCCACTTT. Its protein product is CASSEARGGNSPLHF.

This chain joins TRBV20-1 and TRBJ1-1; tentatively, D is TRBD1 (5 bases). The length of the CDR3 is 11 residues. V gave up 1 base and J gave up 8 bases, with 8 bases separating them. Germline values: CDR1 DFQATT, CDR2 SNEGSKA (reference sequence). In DNA form, the CDR3 reads TGCAGTGCTAGAGGGGGCCGCGAAGCTTTCTTT. Protein sequence: CSARGGREAFF.

The chain joins TRBV5-1 to TRBJ1-2; D is ambiguous. Germline values: CDR1 SGHRS, CDR2 YFSETQ. Trimming removed 0 bases at V and 0 bases at J, with 6 bases between. This CDR3 comprises 14 residues. The CDR3 DNA sequence: TGCGCCAGCAGCTTGGAAGGGCCTAACTATGGCTACACCTTC. This translates into CASSLEGPNYGYTF. Full variable domain (remainder filled in from reference TRBV5-1 and TRBJ1-2): KAGVTQTPRYLIKTRGQQVTLSCSPISGHRSVSWYQQTPGQGLQFLFEYFSETQRNKGNFPGRFSGRQFSNSRSEMNVSTLELGDSALYLCASSLEGPNYGYTFGSGTRLTVV.

The chain has TRBV19 and TRBJ2-2, with a weak D call TRBD2 (6 bases). The CDR3 runs 15 residues. Trimming removed 3 bases from V and 3 bases from J, with 11 bases in between. Germline V CDR1 and CDR2: LNHDA, SQIVND (reference sequence). This CDR3 is CASSMVGSDTGELFF. The CDR3 nucleotides read TGTGCCAGTAGTATGGTCGGGAGCGACACCGGGGAGCTGTTTTTT.

As concerns this clone: Germline and junction disagree at one end, which may indicate a read error. J is TRBJ1-2 and V is TRBV4-3, with D perhaps matching TRBD1 (6 bases). CDR3 length equals 17 residues. The germline gives CDR1 LGHNA, CDR2 YSLEER. The CDR3 nucleotides are TGCGCCGGCAGCCAAGATCCTCTAGGGGGATTGATCTATGGCTACACCTTC. This sequence encodes CAGSQDPLGGLIYGYTF.

The genes are TRBV4-3 and TRBJ1-2, with a weak D call TRBD1 (6 bases). CDR1 and CDR2 (germline): LGHNA, YSLEER. This CDR3 contains 18 residues. V dropped 2 bases and J dropped 7 bases, with 26 bases sitting between them. This CDR3 reads CASSQTGGPGYASTGYTF. The DNA of the CDR3 is TGCGCCAGCAGCCAAACGGGGGGGCCAGGATACGCCTCTACTGGCTACACCTTC.

CDR3 DNA: TGTGCCTGGAATCGGGGGCGGGTAGATACGCAGTATTTT. It encodes CAWNRGRVDTQYF. The genes are TRBV30 and TRBJ2-3, with D perhaps being TRBD1 or TRBD2 (6 bases each). CDR1 is GTSNPN and CDR2 is SVGIG in the germline V gene (reference sequence). The CDR3 is made up of 13 amino acids. V lost 4 bases and J 5 bases, leaving 13 bases between the germline ends. Combining the CDR3 with reference TRBV30 and TRBJ2-3 gives the whole variable domain SQTIHQWPATLVQPVGSPLSLECTVEGTSNPNLYWYRQAAGRGLQLLFYSVGIGQISSEVPQNLSASRPQDRQFILSSKKLLLSDSGFYLCAWNRGRVDTQYFGPGTRLTVL.